Below are 31 T cell receptor beta chains sequenced from a single sample in a study of T cell responses to AZD1222 COVID-19 vaccine. Repertoires were generated with immunoSEQ multiplex PCR, while TCRdb's copy carries only in-frame clones and drops some. The sample has 110,000 or so clones, around nine tenths seen once; the top ten hold approximately 3.1%. The sample in question was peripheral blood, obtained on day 0 of MenACWY control vaccination. The receptors shown here come from an adult in good health.

This rearrangement joins TRBV5-5 to TRBJ2-3; D uncertain. The ends were cut back, 2 bases at V and 5 bases at J, with 12 bases in the middle. CDR1 and CDR2 from the germline V gene are SGHKS and YYEKEE (reference sequence). The CDR3 is 14 residues long. The CDR3 spells CASSFVPNRDTQYF. In nucleotides, the CDR3 is TGTGCCAGCAGCTTTGTCCCTAACAGAGATACGCAGTATTTT.

The genes are TRBV29-1 and TRBJ2-6; D possibly uses TRBD1 or TRBD2 (6 bases each). There are 14 residues in the CDR3. V gave up 4 bases and J gave up 4 bases, with 11 bases separating them. Germline V gene lookup returns CDR1 SQVTM and CDR2 ANQGSEA. In nucleotides, the CDR3 is TGCAGCGTTGTCGGGGGCCCGGGGGCCAACGTCCTGACTTTC. Its protein product is CSVVGGPGANVLTF.

This chain uses TRBV7-9 with TRBJ1-3, with a weak D call TRBD1 (5 bases). The length of the CDR3 is 16 residues. V was clipped by 0 bases and J by 4 bases, with 13 bases between them. The V gene's germline CDR1 is SEHNR and CDR2 FQNEAQ (reference sequence). The CDR3 protein is CASSLALAGFGNTIYF. The CDR3 nucleotides read TGTGCCAGCAGCTTAGCGCTGGCAGGGTTCGGAAACACCATATATTTT.

The chain joins TRBV11-1 to TRBJ1-1; no clear D. V was clipped by 4 bases and J by 1 base, with 10 bases between them. The CDR3 extends over 14 amino acids. Germline V gene lookup returns CDR1 SGHAT and CDR2 FQDESV (reference sequence). The CDR3 bases are TGTGCCAGCAGCTCCCATCTGGGGAACACTGAAGCTTTCTTT. Protein sequence: CASSSHLGNTEAFF.

The chain employs TRBV10-3 and TRBJ1-6, with D maybe TRBD1 (5 bases). V dropped 3 bases and J dropped 10 bases, with 10 bases sitting between them. This CDR3 has 13 amino acids. Germline V lookup: CDR1 ENHRY, CDR2 SYGVKD. In DNA, the CDR3 is TGTGCCATCAGTGAACAGGTGGACTCACCCCTCCACTTT. Protein product: CAISEQVDSPLHF.

On this clone: Other nucleotide sequences from this sample produce the same CDR3. The V gene is TRBV5-1, the J gene TRBJ2-7; a possible D gene is TRBD1 (5 bases). CDR1 SGHRS and CDR2 YFSETQ come from the germline V gene. The ends were cut back, 0 bases at V and 3 bases at J, with 10 bases in the middle. The CDR3 has 14 amino acids. The CDR3 protein is CASSLGQDIYEQYF. The CDR3 DNA reads as TGCGCCAGCAGCTTGGGTCAGGACATCTACGAGCAGTACTTC.

The gene calls are TRBV5-5 and TRBJ1-2; a weak D match, TRBD1 (6 bases). Germline V CDR1 and CDR2: SGHKS, YYEKEE (reference sequence). This CDR3 has 15 residues. V lost 4 bases, J lost 2 bases, and 15 bases lay in between. The CDR3 loop reads CASSLSAGANYGYTF. CDR3 DNA sequence: TGTGCCAGCAGCCTTTCGGCGGGGGCGAACTATGGCTACACCTTC.

V is TRBV2 and J is TRBJ1-2; the D is unclear. With 6 bases removed from V and 2 bases from J, the gap between germline ends came to 10 bases. Looked up from germline, CDR1 is SNHLY and CDR2 is FYNNEI. This CDR3 has 13 residues. CDR3 amino acids: CASSQQKNYGYTF. Written as DNA, the CDR3 is TGTGCCAGCAGCCAGCAGAAAAACTATGGCTACACCTTC.

The chain couples TRBV27 to TRBJ2-7, with TRBD2 identical over 7 bases. V was clipped by 3 bases and J by 5 bases; unmatched bases: 4. The CDR3 runs to 13 residues. The germline CDR1 and CDR2 sequences are MNHEY and SMNVEV (reference sequence). CDR3 nucleotides: TGTGCCAGCAGTTTTGGGGGGGGGAACGAGCAGTACTTC. Translation gives CASSFGGGNEQYF.

The chain links TRBV19 to TRBJ1-2; 8 positions agree with TRBD1. Germline V lookup: CDR1 LNHDA, CDR2 SQIVND (reference sequence). V shed 6 bases, J shed 3 bases, and the junction held 9 bases outside the gene matches. This CDR3 is built from 15 residues. The CDR3 DNA follows: TGTGCCAGTAGGACTTGGGGACAGGCCGACTATGGCTACACCTTC. Translating gives CASRTWGQADYGYTF.

The CDR3 DNA reads TGTGCCAGTAGTATCCCGGGACAGGGGGCAGAATCACCCCTCCACTTT. Translation: CASSIPGQGAESPLHF. J is TRBJ1-6 and V is TRBV19, with 12 bases identical to TRBD1. Germline CDR1 and CDR2: LNHDA and SQIVND (reference sequence). With 3 bases clipped from V and 10 bases from J, the junction kept 7 bases outside the gene matches. The CDR3 contains 16 residues. The full variable domain, rest sourced from reference TRBV19 and TRBJ1-6, is DGGITQSPKYLFRKEGQNVTLSCEQNLNHDAMYWYRQDPGQGLRLIYYSQIVNDFQKGDIAEGYSVSREKKESFPLTVTSAQKNPTAFYLCASSIPGQGAESPLHFGNGTRLTVT.

The chain uses TRBV7-2 and TRBJ2-7; 8 nucleotides line up with TRBD1. The junction had 12 bases not matched to a gene; V was cut back by 5 bases and J by 6 bases. CDR1 is SGHTA and CDR2 is FQGNSA in the germline V gene. The CDR3 loop spans 15 amino acids. This CDR3 is CASSLDGQGGAEQYF. The CDR3 DNA follows: TGTGCCAGCAGCCTCGATGGACAGGGAGGTGCCGAGCAGTACTTC.

In its sample, this clone was seen a few times. This rearrangement joins TRBV5-4 to TRBJ1-2; the match to TRBD1 covers 9 bases. The ends lost 4 bases at V and 8 bases at J; junction bases unmatched: 9. Per germline, CDR1 SGHNT and CDR2 YYREEE (reference sequence). The CDR3 extends over 14 amino acids. The CDR3 region has the DNA TGTGCCAGCAGCCTACAGGGGGCGCCACGCGGCTACACCTTC. It specifies CASSLQGAPRGYTF.

The chain employs TRBV5-1 and TRBJ1-4; weak D call: TRBD1 (6 bases). V shed 4 bases and J shed 7 bases, with 14 bases lying between them. In germline, CDR1 is SGHRS, CDR2 YFSETQ. CDR3 length: 14 amino acids. The CDR3 DNA reads as TGCGCCAGCAGCCCGCAGGGGTACGGTGAAAAACTGTTTTTT. The encoded protein is CASSPQGYGEKLFF.

The chain carries TRBV5-1 and TRBJ1-2, with 9 bases identical to TRBD1. Germline assignment: CDR1 SGHRS and CDR2 YFSETQ. Trimming removed 2 bases from V and 4 bases from J; junction bases left unmatched: 3. The CDR3 runs 14 residues. CDR3 DNA sequence: TGCGCCAGCAGCTTAGGGACAGGGAGCTATGGCTACACCTTC. Amino acids: CASSLGTGSYGYTF.

The rearrangement links TRBV24-1 to TRBJ1-4, with D possibly being TRBD1 (5 bases). The V gene's germline CDR1 is KGHDR and CDR2 SFDVKD. Trimming cost V 4 bases and J 7 bases, with 18 bases left between them. CDR3 length: 16 residues. The CDR3 sequence: CATSDQNEGKGEKLFF. CDR3 DNA: TGTGCCACCAGTGACCAAAATGAGGGGAAGGGTGAAAAACTGTTTTTT.

This chain connects TRBV9 to TRBJ2-2, with TRBD1 matching 8 bases. The germline V gene encodes CDR1 SGDLS and CDR2 YYNGEE. The CDR3 extends over 17 amino acids. The trim removed 5 bases at V and 7 bases at J, leaving 16 bases unmatched. CDR3 bases: TGTGCCAGCAGTGCAAAGGTGGGACAGGTCACGATCGGGGAGCTGTTTTTT. Amino acids: CASSAKVGQVTIGELFF.

This chain connects TRBV11-1 to TRBJ2-3, with a possible D match to TRBD2 (5 bases). CDR1 and CDR2 (germline): SGHAT, FQDESV (reference sequence). Trimming left V 5 bases short and J 4 bases short, with 13 bases between. The CDR3 loop spans 14 amino acids. The CDR3 sequence is CASSLQLVPDTQYF. In DNA, the CDR3 is TGTGCCAGCAGCCTACAACTAGTTCCAGATACGCAGTATTTT.

The chain carries TRBV6-5 and TRBJ1-6; no clear D. CDR3 size: 15 residues. CDR1 and CDR2 (germline): MNHEY, SVGAGI. V was clipped by 5 bases and J by 7 bases, with 15 bases between them. Written as DNA, the CDR3 is TGTGCCAGCAGTCAGGCTAACAGTGGCAATTCACCCCTCCACTTT. This encodes CASSQANSGNSPLHF.

The V and J genes are TRBV3-1 (or the pseudogene TRBV3-2) and TRBJ2-5, with 8 bases matching TRBD1. The junction had 11 bases not matched to a gene; V was cut back by 6 bases and J by 2 bases. CDR1 is LGHDT and CDR2 is YNNKEL in the germline V gene (reference sequence). This CDR3 comprises 16 residues. This CDR3 is CASSLTGTGEQETQYF. Written as DNA, the CDR3 is TGTGCCAGCAGTTTAACCGGGACAGGTGAACAAGAGACCCAGTACTTC.

This chain uses TRBV6-1 with TRBJ2-7; possible D gene TRBD1, 5 bases. Trimming pared 0 bases from V and 2 bases from J, leaving 17 bases between. Per germline, CDR1 MNHNS and CDR2 SASEGT. There are 17 residues in the CDR3. The CDR3 protein is CASSEAQTAGSPYEQYF. CDR3 coding DNA: TGTGCCAGCAGTGAAGCGCAAACAGCAGGGTCCCCCTACGAGCAGTACTTC.

The genes are TRBV10-3 and TRBJ2-2, with D unresolved. The CDR3 is 16 residues long. Germline lookup yields CDR1 ENHRY and CDR2 SYGVKD. The V and J ends lost 2 bases and 4 bases respectively, with 14 bases between them. Written as DNA, the CDR3 is TGTGCCATCAGTGAGCTCCCCCGAGAGAGCACCGGGGAGCTGTTTTTT. It specifies CAISELPRESTGELFF.

CDR3 DNA sequence: TGTGCCAGCAGTATTCTAGCGGGGGGCTACAATGAGCAGTTCTTC. This gives the protein CASSILAGGYNEQFF. The genes are TRBV27 and TRBJ2-1; 11 positions match TRBD2. Germline V gene sequence: CDR1 MNHEY, CDR2 SMNVEV (reference sequence). V lost 5 bases to trimming and J lost 3 bases; unmatched junction nucleotides: 3. CDR3 length: 15 residues.

The chain couples TRBV7-3 to TRBJ1-2; 8 bases map to TRBD1. The CDR3 runs 15 residues. The germline gives CDR1 SGHTA, CDR2 FQGTGA. Losses at the gene ends were 4 bases for V and 5 bases for J; bases not matched to a gene: 9. Here the CDR3 DNA reads TGTGCCAGCAGCTGGCCCGAGACAGGGGCTTATGGCTACACCTTC. Translated, it gives CASSWPETGAYGYTF.

The V gene is TRBV7-9, the J gene TRBJ1-5, with 7 bases matching TRBD1. CDR1 is SEHNR, CDR2 FQNEAQ, per germline (reference sequence). CDR3 size: 15 residues. V lost 5 bases and J lost 6; bases outside the gene matches: 10. CDR3 sequence: CASSPSGAGGQPQHF. The CDR3 DNA sequence: TGTGCCAGCAGCCCCAGCGGCGCAGGGGGTCAGCCCCAGCATTTT.

The chain carries TRBV7-6 and TRBJ1-1; D might be TRBD1 (5 bases). V lost 1 base and J 4 bases, leaving 7 bases between the germline ends. This CDR3 has 13 residues. CDR1 and CDR2 from the germline V gene are SGHVS and FNYEAQ. CDR3 coding DNA: TGTGCCAGCAGCTTAGGTGGGACCACTGAAGCTTTCTTT. It codes for CASSLGGTTEAFF.

The CDR3 region has the DNA TGTGCCAGCAGCGTAGCTCCCGCTAGCGGGAGTTACGAGCAGTACTTC. This codes for CASSVAPASGSYEQYF. This chain uses TRBV9 with TRBJ2-7; 10 bases match TRBD2. With V trimmed by 0 bases and J by 4 bases, 7 bases remained unmatched. The CDR3 has 16 amino acids. Germline V gives CDR1 SGDLS, CDR2 YYNGEE.

This chain links TRBV24-1 with TRBJ2-4; 7 bases match TRBD1. The CDR3 length is 14 residues. V shed 1 base and J 8 bases; nucleotides not matched to a gene: 4. The germline CDR1 and CDR2 sequences are KGHDR and SFDVKD. The CDR3 DNA reads TGTGCCACCAGTGATTTCCGACAGGGAGACATTCAGTACTTC. Its translation is CATSDFRQGDIQYF.

This chain uses TRBV18 with TRBJ1-2, with D possibly TRBD1 on 6 matching bases. The CDR3 is 14 amino acids. Germline V gene lookup returns CDR1 KGHSH and CDR2 LQKENI. Trimming took 0 bases from V and 4 from J, leaving 9 bases between them. CDR3 amino acids: CASSPPVRGYGYTF. CDR3 DNA: TGTGCCAGCTCACCACCAGTCAGGGGCTATGGCTACACCTTC. Full variable domain (remainder filled in from reference TRBV18 and TRBJ1-2): NAGVMQNPRHLVRRRGQEARLRCSPMKGHSHVYWYRQLPEEGLKFMVYLQKENIIDESGMPKERFSAEFPKEGPSILRIQQVVRGDSAAYFCASSPPVRGYGYTFGSGTRLTVV.

This clone has a handful of counts. This chain connects TRBV7-3 to TRBJ1-1; tentative D call: TRBD1 (6 bases). The CDR3 runs 13 residues. Between the trimmed V and J ends, which lost 6 bases and 5 bases, there was a span of 13 bases. From germline, CDR1 is SGHTA and CDR2 FQGTGA. The CDR3 sequence: CASRGAGGTEAFF. The CDR3 DNA reads TGTGCCAGCAGGGGGGCAGGAGGAACTGAAGCTTTCTTT.

This clone was seen once. V is TRBV12-3 or TRBV12-4 and J is TRBJ2-7; TRBD2 agrees at 8 bases. Trimming removed 5 bases from V and 3 bases from J; junction bases left unmatched: 3. This CDR3 contains 13 residues. DNA for the CDR3: TGTGCCAGCAGTCCGGGAGGGTACTACGAGCAGTACTTC. Residues: CASSPGGYYEQYF.